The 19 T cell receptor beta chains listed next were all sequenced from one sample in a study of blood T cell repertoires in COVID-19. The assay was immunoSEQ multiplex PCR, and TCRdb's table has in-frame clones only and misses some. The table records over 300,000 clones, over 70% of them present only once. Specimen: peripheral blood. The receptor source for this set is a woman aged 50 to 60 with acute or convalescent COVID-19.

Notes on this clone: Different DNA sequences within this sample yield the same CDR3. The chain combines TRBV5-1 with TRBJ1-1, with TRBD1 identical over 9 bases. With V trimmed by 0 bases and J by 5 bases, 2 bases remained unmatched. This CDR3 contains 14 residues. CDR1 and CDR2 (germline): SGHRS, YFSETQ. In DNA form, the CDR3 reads TGCGCCAGCAGCTTGGGGGGACAGGGTACTGAAGCTTTCTTT. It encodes CASSLGGQGTEAFF.

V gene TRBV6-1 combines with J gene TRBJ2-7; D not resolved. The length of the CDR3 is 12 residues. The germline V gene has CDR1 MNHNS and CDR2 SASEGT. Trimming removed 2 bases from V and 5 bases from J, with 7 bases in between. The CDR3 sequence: CASSELWHEQYF. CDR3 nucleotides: TGTGCCAGCAGTGAATTGTGGCACGAGCAGTACTTC.

The DNA of the CDR3 is TGTGCCAGCAGCTTGGTGACATACCACGAGCAGTACTTC. Its translation is CASSLVTYHEQYF. The chain employs TRBV5-4 and TRBJ2-7; D is unresolved. The CDR3 loop spans 13 amino acids. Germline V lookup: CDR1 SGHNT, CDR2 YYREEE (reference sequence). Trimming left V 0 bases short and J 5 bases short, with 9 bases between.

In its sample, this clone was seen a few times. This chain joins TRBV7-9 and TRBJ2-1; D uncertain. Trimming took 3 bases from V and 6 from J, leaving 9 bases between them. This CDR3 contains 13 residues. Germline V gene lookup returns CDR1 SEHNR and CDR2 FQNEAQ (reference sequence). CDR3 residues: CASSLNSFNEQFF. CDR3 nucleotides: TGTGCCAGCAGCTTGAATAGCTTCAATGAGCAGTTCTTC. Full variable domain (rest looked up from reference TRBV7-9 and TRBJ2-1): DTGVSQNPRHKITKRGQNVTFRCDPISEHNRLYWYRQTLGQGPEFLTYFQNEAQLEKSRLLSDRFSAERPKGSFSTLEIQRTEQGDSAMYLCASSLNSFNEQFFGPGTRLTVL.

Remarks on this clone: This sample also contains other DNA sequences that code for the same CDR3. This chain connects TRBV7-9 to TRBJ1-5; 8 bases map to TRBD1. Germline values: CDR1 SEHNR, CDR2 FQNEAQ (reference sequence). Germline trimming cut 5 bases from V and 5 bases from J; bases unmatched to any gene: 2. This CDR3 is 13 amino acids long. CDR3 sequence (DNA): TGTGCCAGCAGCCCGACAGGGGATCAGCCCCAGCATTTT. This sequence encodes CASSPTGDQPQHF.

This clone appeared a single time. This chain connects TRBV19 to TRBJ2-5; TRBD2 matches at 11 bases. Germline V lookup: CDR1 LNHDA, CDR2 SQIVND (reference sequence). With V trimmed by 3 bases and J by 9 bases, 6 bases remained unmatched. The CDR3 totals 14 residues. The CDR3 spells CASSISSGGAAQYF. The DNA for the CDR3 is TGTGCCAGTAGTATTAGTAGCGGGGGGGCCGCCCAGTACTTC.

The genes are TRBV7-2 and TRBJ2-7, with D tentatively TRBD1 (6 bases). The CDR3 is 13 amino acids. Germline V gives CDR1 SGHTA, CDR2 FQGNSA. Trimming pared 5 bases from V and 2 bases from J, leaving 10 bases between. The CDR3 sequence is CASSPGQTYEQYV. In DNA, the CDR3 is TGTGCCAGCAGCCCTGGACAGACCTACGAGCAGTACGTC.

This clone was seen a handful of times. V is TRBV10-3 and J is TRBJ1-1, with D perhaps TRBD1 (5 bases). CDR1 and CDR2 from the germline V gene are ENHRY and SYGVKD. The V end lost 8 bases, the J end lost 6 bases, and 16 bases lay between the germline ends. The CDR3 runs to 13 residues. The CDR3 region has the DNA TGTGCCATCCTCGGCGGGGCCGGAGCTGAAGCTTTCTTT. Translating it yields CAILGGAGAEAFF.

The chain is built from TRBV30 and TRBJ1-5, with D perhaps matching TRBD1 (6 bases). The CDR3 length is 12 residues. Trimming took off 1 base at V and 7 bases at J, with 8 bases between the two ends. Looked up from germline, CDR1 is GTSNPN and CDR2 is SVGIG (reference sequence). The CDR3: CAWSEGGQPQHF. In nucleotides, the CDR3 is TGTGCCTGGAGTGAAGGGGGACAGCCCCAGCATTTT. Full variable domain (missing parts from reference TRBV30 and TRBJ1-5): SQTIHQWPATLVQPVGSPLSLECTVEGTSNPNLYWYRQAAGRGLQLLFYSVGIGQISSEVPQNLSASRPQDRQFILSSKKLLLSDSGFYLCAWSEGGQPQHFGDGTRLSIL.

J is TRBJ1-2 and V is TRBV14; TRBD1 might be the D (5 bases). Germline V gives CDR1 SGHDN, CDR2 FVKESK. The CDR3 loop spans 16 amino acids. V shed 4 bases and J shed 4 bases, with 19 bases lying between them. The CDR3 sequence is CASSPRGSHAFYGYTF. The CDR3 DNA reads TGTGCCAGCAGCCCCCGGGGGAGTCACGCTTTCTATGGCTACACCTTC.

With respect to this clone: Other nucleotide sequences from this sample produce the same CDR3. The CDR3 here is CASSPGTGDEQYF. In DNA form, the CDR3 reads TGTGCCAGCTCACCCGGGACAGGGGACGAGCAGTACTTC. V gene TRBV18 combines with J gene TRBJ2-7; 10 bases map to TRBD1. CDR1 KGHSH and CDR2 LQKENI come from the germline V gene. The CDR3 spans 13 residues. Trimming took 3 bases from V and 5 from J; bases not matched to a gene: 1.

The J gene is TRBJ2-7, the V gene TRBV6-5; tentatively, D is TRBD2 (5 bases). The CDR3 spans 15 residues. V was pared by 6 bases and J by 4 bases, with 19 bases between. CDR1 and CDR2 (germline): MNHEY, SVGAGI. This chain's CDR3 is CASRQFFLAGYEQYF. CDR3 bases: TGTGCCAGCAGGCAGTTTTTCCTAGCAGGATACGAGCAGTACTTC.

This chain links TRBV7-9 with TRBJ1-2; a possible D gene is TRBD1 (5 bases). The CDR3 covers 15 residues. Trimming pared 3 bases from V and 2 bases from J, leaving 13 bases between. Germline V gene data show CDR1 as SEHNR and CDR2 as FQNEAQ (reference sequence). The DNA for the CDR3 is TGTGCCAGCAGCTTTTCGGGGGGATCCAACTATGGCTACACCTTC. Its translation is CASSFSGGSNYGYTF.

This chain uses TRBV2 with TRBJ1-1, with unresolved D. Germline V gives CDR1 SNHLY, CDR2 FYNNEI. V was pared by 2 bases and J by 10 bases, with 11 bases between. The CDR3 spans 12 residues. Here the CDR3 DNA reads TGTGCCAGCAGTGAATATAGGGAGGGAGCTTTCTTT. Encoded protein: CASSEYREGAFF.

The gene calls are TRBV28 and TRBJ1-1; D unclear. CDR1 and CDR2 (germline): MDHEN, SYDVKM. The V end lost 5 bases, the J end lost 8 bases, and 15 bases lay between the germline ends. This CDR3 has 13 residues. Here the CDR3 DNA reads TGTGCCAGCAGTCCAACTCGACACCCCGAAGCTTTCTTT. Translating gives CASSPTRHPEAFF. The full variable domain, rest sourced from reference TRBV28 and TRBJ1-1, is DVKVTQSSRYLVKRTGEKVFLECVQDMDHENMFWYRQDPGLGLRLIYFSYDVKMKEKGDIPEGYSVSREKKERFSLILESASTNQTSMYLCASSPTRHPEAFFGQGTRLTVV.

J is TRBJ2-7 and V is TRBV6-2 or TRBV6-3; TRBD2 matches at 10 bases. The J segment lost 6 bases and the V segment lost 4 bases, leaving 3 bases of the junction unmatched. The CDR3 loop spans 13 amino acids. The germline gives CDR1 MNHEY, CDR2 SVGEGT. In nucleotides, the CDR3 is TGTGCCAGCAGTTCCAGACTAGCGGGCGAGCAGTACTTC. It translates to CASSSRLAGEQYF.

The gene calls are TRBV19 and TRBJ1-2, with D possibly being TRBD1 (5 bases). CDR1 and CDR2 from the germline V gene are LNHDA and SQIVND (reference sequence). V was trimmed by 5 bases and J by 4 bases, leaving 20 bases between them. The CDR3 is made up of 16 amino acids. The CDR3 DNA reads TGTGCCAGTAGTTCTTCAAGACAGATACAACTCTATGGCTACACCTTC. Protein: CASSSSRQIQLYGYTF.

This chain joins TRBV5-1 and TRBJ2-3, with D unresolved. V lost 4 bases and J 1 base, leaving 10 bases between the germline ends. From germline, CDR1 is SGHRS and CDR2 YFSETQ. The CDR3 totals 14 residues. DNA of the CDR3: TGCGCCAGCAGCCAGACATACCGCACAGATACGCAGTATTTT. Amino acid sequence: CASSQTYRTDTQYF.

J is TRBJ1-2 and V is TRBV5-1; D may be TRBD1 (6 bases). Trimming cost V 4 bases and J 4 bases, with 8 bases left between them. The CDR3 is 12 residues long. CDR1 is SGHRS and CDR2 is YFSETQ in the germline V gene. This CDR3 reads CASSMDSYGYTF. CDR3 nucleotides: TGCGCCAGCAGCATGGACAGCTATGGCTACACCTTC.